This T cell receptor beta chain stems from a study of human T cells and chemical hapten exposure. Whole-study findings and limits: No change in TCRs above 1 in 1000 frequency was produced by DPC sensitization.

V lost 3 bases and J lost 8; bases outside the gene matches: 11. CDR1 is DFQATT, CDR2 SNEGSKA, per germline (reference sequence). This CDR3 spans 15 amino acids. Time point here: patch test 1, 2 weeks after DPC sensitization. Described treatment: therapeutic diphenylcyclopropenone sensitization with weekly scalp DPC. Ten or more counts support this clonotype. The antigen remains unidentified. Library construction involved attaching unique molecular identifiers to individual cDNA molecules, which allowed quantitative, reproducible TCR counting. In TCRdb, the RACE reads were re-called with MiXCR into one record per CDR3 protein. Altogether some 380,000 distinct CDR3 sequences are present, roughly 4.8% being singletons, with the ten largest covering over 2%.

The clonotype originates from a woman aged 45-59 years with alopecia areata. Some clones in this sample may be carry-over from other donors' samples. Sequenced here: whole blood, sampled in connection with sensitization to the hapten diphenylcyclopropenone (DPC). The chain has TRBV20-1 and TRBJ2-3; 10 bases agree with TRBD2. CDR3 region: CSARNAGLARGTQYF. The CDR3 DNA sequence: TGCAGTGCTAGGAATGCGGGACTAGCGAGGGGTACGCAGTATTTT.